Each of the 6 T cell receptor beta chains below was sequenced from the same sample in a study of T-cell reconstitution after alpha-beta-depleted transplantation in children. Researchers prepared the TCRbeta library using unique molecular identifiers, the study reports. TCRdb recomputed calls from the PCR reads with MiXCR, one row per CDR3 protein. The sample yields 450,000 to 600,000 distinct CDR3 sequences, 10% seen once. Sequences were derived from PBMCs, sampled before TCRalphabeta/CD19-depleted stem cell transplant. These receptors all stem from a child aged 2 to 10 with inherited bone marrow failure, due to receive a stem cell transplant.

Ten or more counts support this clonotype. The gene calls are TRBV12-3 or TRBV12-4 and TRBJ1-2; possibly TRBD1 for D (5 bases). Between the trimmed V and J ends, which lost 3 bases and 4 bases, there was a span of 15 bases. The CDR3 has 15 residues. The CDR3 sequence: CASSFEGQGGYGYTF. In DNA, the CDR3 is TGTGCCAGCAGTTTTGAGGGTCAGGGTGGCTATGGCTACACCTTC.

This clonotype was observed many times. V is TRBV29-1 and J is TRBJ2-4, with TRBD2 matching 8 bases. With V trimmed by 7 bases and J by 6 bases, 8 bases remained unmatched. CDR1 SQVTM and CDR2 ANQGSEA come from the germline V gene. This CDR3 has 13 amino acids. CDR3: CSAGGGTRNIQYF. The CDR3 DNA is TGCAGCGCCGGGGGGGGGACACGAAACATTCAGTACTTC.

The CDR3 DNA is TGTGCCAGCAGCTTAACTGACCGACTAGCGGGGTCCTACGAGCAGTACTTC. This codes for CASSLTDRLAGSYEQYF. V and J are TRBV7-2 and TRBJ2-7, with 11 bases that match TRBD2. Germline assignment: CDR1 SGHTA and CDR2 FQGNSA. This CDR3 comprises 17 residues. The V and J ends lost 2 bases and 1 base, in that order; junction bases with no gene match: 7.

The table lists this clonotype with many counts. At one of its ends the junction is not consistent with the germline gene, which may arise from a read error. This chain connects TRBV4-3 to TRBJ2-7; 8 bases are a match to TRBD1. The germline CDR1 and CDR2 sequences are LGHNA and YSLEER. The CDR3 covers 15 residues. CDR3 amino acids: CASSQEARDRGPSSF. The CDR3 DNA follows: TGCGCCAGCAGCCAAGAGGCGCGTGACAGGGGCCCCTCTTCCTTC.

This clonotype has ten or more counts. The DNA for the CDR3 is TGTGCCAGCAGCTTCCGGGACAGCAGCTATGGCTACACCTTC. As protein: CASSFRDSSYGYTF. The chain has TRBV7-8 and TRBJ1-2, with 7 bases aligning to TRBD1. The CDR3 is 14 residues long. CDR1 is SGHVS, CDR2 FQNEAQ, per germline. The ends lost 3 bases at V and 4 bases at J; junction bases unmatched: 5.

This clonotype showed up many times. The V and J genes are TRBV3-1 and TRBJ1-2; 9 nucleotides match TRBD1. CDR3 length: 15 amino acids. The V gene's germline CDR1 is LGHDT and CDR2 YNNKEL (reference sequence). V lost 4 bases to trimming and J lost 3 bases; unmatched junction nucleotides: 6. The CDR3, as DNA: TGTGCCAGCAGCCTACGGGGACAGGGACACTATGGCTACACCTTC. Translation: CASSLRGQGHYGYTF.